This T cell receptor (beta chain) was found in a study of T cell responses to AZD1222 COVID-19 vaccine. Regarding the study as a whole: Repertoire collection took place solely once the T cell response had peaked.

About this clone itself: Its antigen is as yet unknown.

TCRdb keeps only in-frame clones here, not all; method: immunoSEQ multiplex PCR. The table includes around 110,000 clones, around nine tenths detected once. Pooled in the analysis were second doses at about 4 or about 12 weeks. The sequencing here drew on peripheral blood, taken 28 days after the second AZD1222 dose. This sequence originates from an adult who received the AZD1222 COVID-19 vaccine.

DNA of the CDR3: TGTGCCACCAGCAAATCCAGGGGTAATGAGCAGTTCTTC. This translates into CATSKSRGNEQFF. V usage is TRBV15 and J usage is TRBJ2-1, with a tentative D call TRBD1 (6 bases). The V gene's germline CDR1 is LNHNV and CDR2 YYDKDF (reference sequence). This CDR3 spans 13 amino acids. V lost 4 bases, J lost 7 bases, and 11 bases lay in between.